This TCR beta chain came from a study of blood T cell repertoires in COVID-19. Whole-study context: COVID-19 samples collected from the United States, Italy and Spain covered acute and convalescent phases. PBMCs, B-cell-depleted T cells, or T cells were the source of the cDNA or gDNA that made up the material.

Generated by immunoSEQ multiplex PCR, the TCRdb table keeps only in-frame clones and is missing some. The sample has approximately 500,000 clones, over 75% seen once. CDR3 length equals 17 residues. The V segment lost 5 bases and the J segment 2 bases; nucleotides outside the gene matches: 8. In germline, CDR1 is GTSNPN, CDR2 SVGIG (reference sequence). The TCR originated in a human donor in a cohort sampled during active COVID-19. The chain uses TRBV30 and TRBJ2-6; 11 nucleotides match TRBD2. Sequenced: peripheral blood. The CDR3 is CAWGRLAGPTGANVLTF. Written as DNA, the CDR3 is TGTGCCTGGGGGAGACTAGCGGGACCTACTGGGGCCAACGTCCTGACTTTC.